The source of this T cell receptor beta chain is a study of identical twins. MiXCR, run by TCRdb on the 5' RACE reads, gives a single entry per CDR3 protein. The repertoire holds some 630,000 distinct CDR3 sequences, with 7.1% as singletons. Only healthy Caucasians were included as donors. Trimming took 5 bases from V and 6 from J, leaving 12 bases between them. CDR1 and CDR2 (germline): DFQATT, SNEGSKA (reference sequence). The CDR3 loop spans 12 amino acids. Study-wide results and caveats: Weaker excess twin sharing was seen among beta out-of-frame sequences. Sequences that were out-of-frame, alpha and twin-shared displayed an excess of low generation probability. Invariant MAIT and iNKT cells could partly confound zero-insertion analyses.

This clonotype was found a few times. What it binds is not known. The same sample was also used in a study of yellow fever vaccine responses in identical twins.

The source of this sequence is a young woman in good health. This chain uses TRBV20-1 with TRBJ2-3; possibly TRBD2 for D (5 bases). The sample consisted of PBMCs. The CDR3 reads CSAPLRGDTQYF. CDR3 nucleotides: TGCAGTGCTCCCCTCCGGGGTGATACGCAGTATTTT.